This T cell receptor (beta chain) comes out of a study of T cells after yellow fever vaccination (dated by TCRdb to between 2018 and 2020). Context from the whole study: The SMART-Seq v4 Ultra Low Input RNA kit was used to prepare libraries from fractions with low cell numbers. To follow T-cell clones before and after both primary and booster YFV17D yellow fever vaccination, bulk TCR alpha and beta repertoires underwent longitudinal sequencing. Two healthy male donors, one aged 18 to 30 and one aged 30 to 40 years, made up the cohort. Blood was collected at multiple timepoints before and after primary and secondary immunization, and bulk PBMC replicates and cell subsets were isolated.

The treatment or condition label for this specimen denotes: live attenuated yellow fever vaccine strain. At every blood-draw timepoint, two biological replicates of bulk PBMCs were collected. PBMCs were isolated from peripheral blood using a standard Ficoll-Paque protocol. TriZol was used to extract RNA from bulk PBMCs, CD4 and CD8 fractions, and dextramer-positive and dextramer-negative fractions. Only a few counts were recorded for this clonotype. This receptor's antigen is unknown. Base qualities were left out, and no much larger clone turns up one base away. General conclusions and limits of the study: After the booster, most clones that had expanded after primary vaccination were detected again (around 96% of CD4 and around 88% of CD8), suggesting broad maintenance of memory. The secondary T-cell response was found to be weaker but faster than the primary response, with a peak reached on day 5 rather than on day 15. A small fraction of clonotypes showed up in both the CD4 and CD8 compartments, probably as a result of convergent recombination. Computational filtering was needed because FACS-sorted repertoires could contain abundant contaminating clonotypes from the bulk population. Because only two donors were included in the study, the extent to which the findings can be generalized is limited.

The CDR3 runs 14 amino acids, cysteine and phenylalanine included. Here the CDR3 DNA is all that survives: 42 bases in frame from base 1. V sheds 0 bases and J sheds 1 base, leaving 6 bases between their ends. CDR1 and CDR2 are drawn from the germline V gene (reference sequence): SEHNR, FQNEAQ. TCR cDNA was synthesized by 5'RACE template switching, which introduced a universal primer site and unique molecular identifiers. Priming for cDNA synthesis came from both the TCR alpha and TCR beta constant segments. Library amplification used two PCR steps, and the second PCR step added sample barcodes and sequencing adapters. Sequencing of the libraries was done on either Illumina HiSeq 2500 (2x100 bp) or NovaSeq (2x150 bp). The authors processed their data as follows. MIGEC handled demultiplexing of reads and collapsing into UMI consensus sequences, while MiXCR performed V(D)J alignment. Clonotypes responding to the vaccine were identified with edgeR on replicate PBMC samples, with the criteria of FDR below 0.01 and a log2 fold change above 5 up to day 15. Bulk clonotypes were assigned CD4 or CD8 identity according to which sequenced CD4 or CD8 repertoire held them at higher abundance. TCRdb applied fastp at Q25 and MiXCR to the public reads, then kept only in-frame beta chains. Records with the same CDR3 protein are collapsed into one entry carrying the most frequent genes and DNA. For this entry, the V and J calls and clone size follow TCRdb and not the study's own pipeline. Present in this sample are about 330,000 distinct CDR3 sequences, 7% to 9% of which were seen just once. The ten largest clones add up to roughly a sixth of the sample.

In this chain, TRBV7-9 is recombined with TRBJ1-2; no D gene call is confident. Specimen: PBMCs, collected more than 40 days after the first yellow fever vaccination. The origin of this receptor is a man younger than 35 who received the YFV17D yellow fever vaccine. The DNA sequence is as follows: TGTGCCAGCAGCTTAGCGCAGATTAACTATGGCTACACCTTC. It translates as CASSLAQINYGYTF.